This T cell receptor (beta chain) derives from a study of blood T cell repertoires in COVID-19. At the level of the study: PBMCs, B-cell-depleted T cells, or T cells provided the cDNA or gDNA that made up the material.

Only in-frame clones appear in the TCRdb table, and some are missing; sequencing was by immunoSEQ multiplex PCR. The sample records about 200,000 clones, about 80% being singletons. Those enrolled, adults aged roughly 18 to 100 years, came from 20 to 25 US areas. Recovered participants had two consecutive negative NP/OP PCR tests, healthcare professional clearance, or symptom resolution. The sequencing sample was made of PBMCs or T cells enriched from blood (not recorded which). The clonotype comes from a man in his forties or fifties who had recovered from COVID-19.

In DNA form, the CDR3 reads TGTGCCAGCAGTTACTCATCGGACAGGGAGAACACTGAAGCTTTCTTT. It specifies CASSYSSDRENTEAFF. This chain links TRBV6-5 with TRBJ1-1, with 8 nucleotides matching TRBD1. This CDR3 comprises 16 residues. The germline CDR1 and CDR2 sequences are MNHEY and SVGAGI. V gave up 0 bases and J gave up 1 base; unmatched junction bases: 4.